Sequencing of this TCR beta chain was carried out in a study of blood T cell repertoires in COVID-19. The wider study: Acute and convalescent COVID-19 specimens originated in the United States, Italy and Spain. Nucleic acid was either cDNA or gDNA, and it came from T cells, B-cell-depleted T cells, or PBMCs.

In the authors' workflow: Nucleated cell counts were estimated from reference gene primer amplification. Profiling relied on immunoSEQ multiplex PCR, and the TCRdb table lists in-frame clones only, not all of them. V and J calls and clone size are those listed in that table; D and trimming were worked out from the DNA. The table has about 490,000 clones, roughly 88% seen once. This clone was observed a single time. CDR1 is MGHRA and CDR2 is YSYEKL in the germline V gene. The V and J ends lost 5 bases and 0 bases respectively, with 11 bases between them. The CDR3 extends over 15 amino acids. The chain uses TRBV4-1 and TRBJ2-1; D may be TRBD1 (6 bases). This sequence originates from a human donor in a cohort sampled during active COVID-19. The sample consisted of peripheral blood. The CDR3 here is CASSIQGSSYNEQFF. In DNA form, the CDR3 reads TGCGCCAGCAGCATCCAGGGGAGCTCCTACAATGAGCAGTTCTTC.